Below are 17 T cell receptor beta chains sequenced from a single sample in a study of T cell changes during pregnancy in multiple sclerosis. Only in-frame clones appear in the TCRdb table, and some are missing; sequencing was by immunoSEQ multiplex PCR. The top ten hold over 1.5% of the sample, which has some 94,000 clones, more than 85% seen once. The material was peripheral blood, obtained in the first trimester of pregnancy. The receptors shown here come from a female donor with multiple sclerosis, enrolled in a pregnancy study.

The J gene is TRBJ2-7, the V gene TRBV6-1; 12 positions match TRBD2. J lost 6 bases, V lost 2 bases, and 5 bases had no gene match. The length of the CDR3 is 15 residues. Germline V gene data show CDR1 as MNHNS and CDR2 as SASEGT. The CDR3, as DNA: TGTGCCAGCAGTGAATGGTCTAGCGGGAGGGCCGAGCAGTACTTC. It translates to CASSEWSSGRAEQYF.

CDR3 sequence: CASSLRAEAFF. In nucleotides, the CDR3 is TGTGCCAGCAGCTTAAGAGCTGAAGCTTTCTTT. The rearrangement links TRBV5-8 to TRBJ1-1; D is ambiguous. V gave up 2 bases and J gave up 6 bases, with 5 bases separating them. CDR1 is SGHTS and CDR2 is YDEGEE in the germline V gene. The CDR3 runs to 11 residues.

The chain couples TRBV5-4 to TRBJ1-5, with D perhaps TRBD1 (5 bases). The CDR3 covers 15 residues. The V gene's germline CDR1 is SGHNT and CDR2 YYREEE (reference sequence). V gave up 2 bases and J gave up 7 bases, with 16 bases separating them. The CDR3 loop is CASSLGPGALQPQHF. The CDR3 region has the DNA TGTGCCAGCAGCTTAGGCCCTGGGGCGTTGCAGCCCCAGCATTTT.

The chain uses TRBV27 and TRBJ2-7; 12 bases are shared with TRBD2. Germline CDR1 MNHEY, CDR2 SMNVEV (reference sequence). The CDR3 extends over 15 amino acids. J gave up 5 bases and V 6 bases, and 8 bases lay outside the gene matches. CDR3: CASRLRRLAGDEQYF. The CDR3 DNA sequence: TGTGCCAGCAGACTTCGAAGACTAGCGGGAGACGAGCAGTACTTC.

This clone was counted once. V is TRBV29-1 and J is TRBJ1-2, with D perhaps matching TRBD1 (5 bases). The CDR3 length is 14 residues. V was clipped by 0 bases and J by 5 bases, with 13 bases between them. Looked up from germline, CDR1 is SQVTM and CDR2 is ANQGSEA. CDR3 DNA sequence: TGCAGCGTTGAAGATGAGGTGGGGGGTTATGGCTACACCTTC. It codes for CSVEDEVGGYGYTF.

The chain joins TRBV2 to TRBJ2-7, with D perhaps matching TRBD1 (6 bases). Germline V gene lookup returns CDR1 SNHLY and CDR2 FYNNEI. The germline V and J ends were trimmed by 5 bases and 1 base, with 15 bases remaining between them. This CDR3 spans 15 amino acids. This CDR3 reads CASSSQGRGSYEQYF. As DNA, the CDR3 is TGTGCCAGCAGTTCGCAGGGGAGAGGGTCCTACGAGCAGTACTTC.

CDR3 residues: CASSQDAGLNQPQHF. The CDR3 nucleotides read TGCGCCAGCAGCCAAGACGCAGGTCTCAATCAGCCCCAGCATTTT. This chain joins TRBV4-3 and TRBJ1-5; D remains unclear. The V gene's germline CDR1 is LGHNA and CDR2 YSLEER. This CDR3 is 15 amino acids long. The ends were cut back, 0 bases at V and 3 bases at J, with 9 bases in the middle.

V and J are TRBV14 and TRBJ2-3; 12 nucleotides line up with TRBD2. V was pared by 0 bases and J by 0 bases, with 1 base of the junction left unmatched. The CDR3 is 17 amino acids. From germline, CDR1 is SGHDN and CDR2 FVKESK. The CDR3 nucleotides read TGTGCCAGCAGCCAAGATCTAGCGGGAGGGAGCACAGATACGCAGTATTTT. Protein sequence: CASSQDLAGGSTDTQYF.

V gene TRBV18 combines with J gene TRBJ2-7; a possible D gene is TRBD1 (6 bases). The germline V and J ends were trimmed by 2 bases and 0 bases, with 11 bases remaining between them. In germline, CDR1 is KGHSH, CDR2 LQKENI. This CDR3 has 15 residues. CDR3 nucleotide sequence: TGTGCCAGCTCACCAAAACAGGGTAGCTCCTACGAGCAGTACTTC. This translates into CASSPKQGSSYEQYF.

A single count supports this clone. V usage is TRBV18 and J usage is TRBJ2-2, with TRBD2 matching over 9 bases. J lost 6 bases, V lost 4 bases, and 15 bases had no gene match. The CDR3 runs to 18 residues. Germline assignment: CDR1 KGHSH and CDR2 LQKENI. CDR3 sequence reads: CASSHPGVAGASAGELFF. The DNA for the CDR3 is TGTGCCAGCTCACATCCCGGGGTAGCGGGAGCGTCGGCCGGGGAGCTGTTTTTT.

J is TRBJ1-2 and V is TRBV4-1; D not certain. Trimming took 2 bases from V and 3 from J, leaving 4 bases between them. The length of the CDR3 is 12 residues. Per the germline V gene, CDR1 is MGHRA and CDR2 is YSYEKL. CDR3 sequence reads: CASSQNYYGYTF. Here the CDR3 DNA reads TGCGCCAGCAGCCAAAACTACTATGGCTACACCTTC.

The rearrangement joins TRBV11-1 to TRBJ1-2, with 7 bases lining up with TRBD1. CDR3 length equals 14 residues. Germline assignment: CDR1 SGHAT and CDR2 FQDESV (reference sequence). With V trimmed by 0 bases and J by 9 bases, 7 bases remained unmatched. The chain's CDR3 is CASSLAGGGGSYTF. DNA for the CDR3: TGTGCCAGCAGCTTAGCAGGAGGGGGCGGAAGCTACACCTTC.

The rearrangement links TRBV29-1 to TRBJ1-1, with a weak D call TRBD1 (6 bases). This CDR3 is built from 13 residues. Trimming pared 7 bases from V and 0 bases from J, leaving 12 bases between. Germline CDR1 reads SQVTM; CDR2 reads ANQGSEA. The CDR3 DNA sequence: TGCAGCGGTAAGGACAGTTTGAACACTGAAGCTTTCTTT. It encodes CSGKDSLNTEAFF.

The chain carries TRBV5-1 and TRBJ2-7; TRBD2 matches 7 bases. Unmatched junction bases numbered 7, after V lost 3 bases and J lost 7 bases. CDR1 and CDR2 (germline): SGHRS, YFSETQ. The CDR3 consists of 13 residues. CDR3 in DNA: TGCGCCAGCAGCTCCATACGACTAGCTGAGCAGTACTTC. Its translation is CASSSIRLAEQYF. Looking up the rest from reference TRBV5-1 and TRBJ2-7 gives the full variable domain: KAGVTQTPRYLIKTRGQQVTLSCSPISGHRSVSWYQQTPGQGLQFLFEYFSETQRNKGNFPGRFSGRQFSNSRSEMNVSTLELGDSALYLCASSSIRLAEQYFGPGTRLTVT.

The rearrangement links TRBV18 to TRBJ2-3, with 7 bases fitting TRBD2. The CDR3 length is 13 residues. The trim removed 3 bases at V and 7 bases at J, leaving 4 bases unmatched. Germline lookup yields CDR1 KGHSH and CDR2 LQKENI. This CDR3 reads CASSPGTTYTQYF. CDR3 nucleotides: TGTGCCAGCTCACCCGGGACTACCTATACGCAGTATTTT.

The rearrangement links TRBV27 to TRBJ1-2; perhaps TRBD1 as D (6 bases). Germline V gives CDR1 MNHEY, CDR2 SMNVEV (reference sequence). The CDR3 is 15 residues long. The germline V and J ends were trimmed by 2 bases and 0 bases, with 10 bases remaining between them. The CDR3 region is CASSLPNRANYGYTF. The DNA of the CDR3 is TGTGCCAGCAGTTTACCCAACAGGGCTAACTATGGCTACACCTTC.

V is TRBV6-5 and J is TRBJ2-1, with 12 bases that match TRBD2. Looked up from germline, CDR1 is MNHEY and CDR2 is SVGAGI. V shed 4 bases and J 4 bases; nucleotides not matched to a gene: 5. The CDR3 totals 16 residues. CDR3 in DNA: TGTGCCAGCAGTTTAGGACTAGCGGGATCATACAATGAGCAGTTCTTC. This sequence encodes CASSLGLAGSYNEQFF.